Detailed here is one TCR beta chain. Its antigen is unknown. Base qualities are not provided; no much larger clone lies one nucleotide away. This sample is part of a study of cytomegalovirus exposure and HLA in healthy donors (dated by TCRdb to between 2016 and 2019). About the study as a whole: According to an earlier analysis of several hundred of the donors, about 179 million T cells yielded 120 million or so unique TCR beta sequences and less than 300 Gb of sequence data. Roughly 300 gigabases of sequencing data and 70 million to 85 million unique TCR sequences were included in an early release covering 550 to 800 HLA-typed donors. Every repertoire in the discovery cohort had been generated on one and the same sequencing platform. About five DR-DQ haplotypes were treated as single units for association and clustering because of strong linkage in the cohort. The number of typed donors differed by locus: about 620-630 for A, B, C, DRB1 and DQB1; approximately 530 for DQA1; some 590 for DPA1; and some 450 for DPB1. The aim of the study was to test whether cataloging public T cell receptors could identify signatures of past pathogen exposure. To predict cytomegalovirus infection status, the study brought together high-throughput TCR immunosequencing, statistical association of individual TCRs with disease status, and machine learning. Using immunosequencing, the study profiled T cell repertoires from about 610 subjects and related those repertoires to cytomegalovirus serostatus. In addition to the first cohort of several hundred subjects, a separate validation cohort of over 90 different subjects was used. HLA typing covered class I and class II loci at four-digit resolution. An earlier analysis of approximately 500 of the donors applied high-throughput TCR beta sequencing to assess whether each TCR beta V gene segment acted as functional or pseudogenic. Genome-wide SNP genotypes for about 60% of the roughly 700 donors were used in a later genetic analysis, which treated that subset as a discovery cohort. To study patterns of TCR occurrence, a later analysis re-analyzed previously published TCR beta repertoires from several hundred donors and added high-resolution HLA genotyping. Of the roughly 400 genotyped donors, around 81% fell in the genetic ancestry cluster associated with self-reported Caucasian donors. Donor age, sex, ethnicity and CMV serostatus were compiled together with the repertoire data. Among about 360 genotyped donors of the cohort, an average of about 240,000 unique TCR beta nucleotide sequences were sequenced per donor, roughly a sixth of them non-productive. Rather than drawing on any new phenotypic data, the later analysis identified candidate immune exposures from TCR beta sequences and the way those sequences occurred across donors. General study outcomes and caveats: In a later analysis, the rate of TCR association differed among HLA loci, with DRB1 alleles having the most associated TCRs and HLA-C alleles having the fewest. Compared with equally common non-associated chains, HLA-associated TCR beta chains in a later analysis were more clonally expanded and had lower generation probabilities. Over 15 rarely observed V segments, including chromosome 9 orphons, were excluded from the earlier analysis of just under 600 of the donors because counts were too low. An earlier analysis of 587 of the donors showed that most TCR beta V segments appeared in productive rearrangements either about 90% or about 30% of the time, which broadly matched IMGT annotations. At a false discovery rate of 0.05, a later analysis linked 16,000 or so TCR beta sequences to specific HLA alleles. Cytomegalovirus status was reported to be diagnosed by the classifier with high specificity and sensitivity in both the original and validation cohorts. In vitro tests confirmed that three of the cytomegalovirus-associated TCR beta chains recognize cytomegalovirus antigens. A further reported finding was that TCR beta sequences accurately predicted the HLA-A and HLA-B alleles for most subjects in the first cohort. This cohort had only TCR beta chains sequenced, and the lack of alpha or paired-chain data limited which features could be detected. When HLA alleles, especially DR and DQ, strongly co-occurred, TCR associations were difficult to assign to individual alleles. In the study, around 160 TCR beta chains were listed as associated with cytomegalovirus. Compared with the approximately 710-donor mean, donors in an Asian-associated ancestry cluster had fewer N-insertions in productive TCRs, according to a later genetic analysis. It was suggested by the authors that the approach could potentially be generalized to other disease states and immunological phenotypes. HLA typing was unavailable for some donors at each locus, so association tests used only the typed subset. In a later analysis, most CMV-associated TCR beta chains were found to appear HLA-restricted, with HLA associations seemingly driven largely by CMV exposure. For the cohort, immune exposure information was limited to CMV serostatus. Most TCR sequences were observed very rarely across donors, whereas some public TCRs were present in many individuals. A later genetic analysis associated a missense DCLRE1C variant with V-gene and J-gene trimming of TCR beta chains, and an independent cohort replicated the association. According to a later analysis, parvovirus B19, influenza, CMV and Epstein-Barr virus appeared linked to several top co-occurrence clusters. Correlated functional status among segregating V segments might be attributable to linkage disequilibrium, but an unknown experimental factor could not be ruled out. The sequencing pipeline was judged likely to have produced a cluster of highly shared sequence variants as a technical artifact. The presence/absence analyses assumed that sequencing depth was roughly uniform across donors, and that assumption may not be true.

The receptor library was made with the immunoSEQ multiplex PCR assay. For the multiplex PCR, a mixture combining 60 forward primers for TCR Vbeta segments and 13 reverse primers for TCR Jbeta segments was used. Amplification of the CDR3 region of rearranged TCR beta genes was performed with a multiplex PCR assay on genomic DNA. The amplified TCR beta libraries were sequenced on the Illumina HiSeq System as 87-base-pair reads. Turning to the authors' computational methods: Across the 500 to 750 repertoires, a later analysis counted some 80 million unique TCR beta chains, 9.5 million to 12 million of which were shared by at least two donors. Raw reads were error-corrected and collapsed into unique sequences by a nearest-neighbor algorithm in which closely related sequences were merged to remove PCR and sequencing errors. CDR3 sequences were aligned to IMGT reference sequences to assign V, D and J gene segments. For a sequence to be retained, at least a six-nucleotide match to both a V gene segment and a J gene segment was required. A rearrangement was called productive if the CDR3 had no stop codons and remained in frame with V and J, and every other rearrangement was called non-productive. Following IMGT convention, CDR3 was defined as the stretch from the second conserved V-encoded cysteine up to the conserved J-encoded phenylalanine. Sequences without an unambiguous match to a single V gene segment were excluded from the earlier analysis of approximately 560 of the donors. An earlier analysis of 550 to 650 of the donors classified V segments as functional when productive rearrangements were above 56.7% and as segregating when the standard deviation between donors was above 5%. A statistical classification framework was developed to diagnose cytomegalovirus status using the catalog of TCR beta chain sequences. In a later analysis, TCR nucleotide sequences were compared against IMGT/GENE-DB human TR gene sequences so that V and J genes could be assigned. In a later analysis, CDR3 sequences and most-parsimonious VDJ recombination scenarios were assigned using the TCRdist pipeline. In a later analysis, every TCR beta chain was defined by the combination of its CDR3 amino acid sequence and its V-gene family, and reads without a unique V-gene family were dropped. To address suspected cross-contamination and a sequencing artifact, a later analysis removed 550 to 750 highly shared, low-generation-probability nucleotide sequences. A later analysis calculated a clonal expansion index for each public chain from normalized within-repertoire ranks of inferred template counts. In a later analysis, generation probabilities were computed with a VDJ recombination model fitted to out-of-frame rearrangements, and the resulting probabilities were checked against IGoR. In a later analysis, hypergeometric tests were used to score TCR-TCR, TCR-HLA and TCR-CMV co-occurrence, with a repertoire-size bias correction applied to TCR pairs. A later analysis estimated false discovery rates by permuting HLA or CMV assignments 20 times. In a later analysis, co-occurring TCRs were grouped using DBSCAN, and TCRdist sequence similarity was added for clustering within HLA-allele-positive subsets. Repertoires with fewer than 30,000 or more than 120,000 public chains were left out of co-occurrence clustering, as were about 5 repertoires with anomalous nucleotide sharing. The table comes from immuneACCESS by way of TCRdb, which keeps in-frame sequences with V and J called. Part of the clones is missing from these tables; in studies checked, under half for an unresolved V gene and the rest for unknown reasons. That table is the source of V, J and clone size, and D and trimming were worked out from the DNA. In this sample the table shows 120,000 or so clones, roughly a tenth of which occur a single time. The ten most abundant clones make up just over 4.5% of the sample.

In total, just over 650 healthy bone marrow donors made up the cohort. At the time of sampling, every cohort member was nominally healthy, though immune exposures that went unrecorded were likely present. The donor was CMV seropositive and belonged to the group of 250 to 300 seropositive cohort members. Every donor gave a peripheral blood sample, and the peripheral blood mononuclear cells from that sample were used for TCR beta sequencing. The Qiagen DNeasy Blood Extraction Kit was used to extract genomic DNA from the blood cell samples. The sequenced material came from PBMCs. This sequence originates from a woman between 18 and 29 years old in good health and CMV-seropositive.

The DNA reads TGTGCCAGCAGCGGGGGACAGGGGGGCTACGAGCAGTACTTC. Translation gives CASSGGQGGYEQYF. The chain employs TRBV9 and TRBJ2-5, with 11 bases matching TRBD1. The J call may be incorrect, as the DNA end agrees better with TRBJ2-7. Including cysteine and phenylalanine, the CDR3 has 14 amino acids. Only the CDR3 DNA stays, 42 bases, in frame from base 1. CDR1 SGDLS and CDR2 YYNGEE are derived from the germline V gene.